This record concerns one T cell receptor (beta chain) sequence. These data are taken from a study of blood T cell repertoires in COVID-19. About the study: Italy, Spain and the United States were the sources of the convalescent and acute COVID-19 samples.

J lost 2 bases, V lost 5 bases, and 11 bases had no gene match. CDR1 SGHAT and CDR2 FQNNGV come from the germline V gene. This CDR3 is built from 16 residues. Seattle enrolled patients during active infection and tracked them longitudinally. Per the authors' pipeline: Researchers report that nucleated cell counts were estimated from reference gene primer amplification. This table comes from immunoSEQ multiplex PCR, and its TCRdb copy is limited to in-frame clones, with some not included. D and trimming come from the DNA, and the V and J calls and clone size come from that table. The sample consists of a few hundred thousand clones, about nine tenths of them appearing once.

The chain carries TRBV11-2 and TRBJ2-5; the match to TRBD1 covers 7 bases. The sample comprised peripheral blood. This clonotype was obtained from a woman between 25 and 40 years old with COVID-19, enrolled during active disease. The CDR3 DNA follows: TGTGCCAGCAGCCCTCGAGGGTCCAGGGGGCAAGAGACCCAGTACTTC. Its translation is CASSPRGSRGQETQYF.